This is a list of T cell receptor beta chains from one sample in a study of response to subunit inactivated influenza vaccine. MiXCR was run by TCRdb on the RT-PCR reads, yielding one entry per CDR3 protein. The sample lists some 640,000 distinct CDR3 sequences, approximately 14% seen once, with around 6.5% in the top ten. The sequencing here drew on PBMCs from blood, taken 14 to 15 days before vaccination. These receptor sequences come from a man aged 50-59 years who received an inactivated influenza vaccine. CDR3s include the opening cysteine and the closing phenylalanine or tryptophan. A D gene is named only where the DNA matches it firmly. Rows may omit the clone size; those that give it use once, few, many or a size class.

size	J	V	D	DNA	CDR3
few	TRBJ1-3	TRBV6-5	.	TGTGCCAGCAGTTACGAGCCTGCCAGAGGCACCATATATTTT	CASSYEPARGTIYF
.	TRBJ2-7	TRBV3-1	.	TGTGCCAGCAGCCAAGATGAGAGAAGCGAGCAGTACTTC	CASSQDERSEQYF
many	TRBJ2-1	TRBV29-1	TRBD2	TGCAGCGTCCCCATTAGCGGGAGGGGCCGTAACAATGAGCAGTTCTTC	CSVPISGRGRNNEQFF
.	TRBJ1-5	TRBV6-1	TRBD1	TGTGCCAGCAGCCGGGGACAGGTGACTAACAATCACCCCCAGCATTTT	CASSRGQVTNNHPQHF
few	TRBJ2-7	TRBV30	.	TGTGCCTGGAGTGTAAGGCACTACGAGCAGTACTTC	CAWSVRHYEQYF
.	TRBJ2-1	TRBV12-3/TRBV12-4	.	TGTGCCTTCTGTTCCGCCGTGGGTTCCAGACAGAAATACAATGAGCAGTTCTTC	CAFCSAVGSRQKYNEQFF
.	TRBJ2-5	TRBV18	.	TGTGCCAGCTCACCACCGAGGGAGACCCAGTACTTC	CASSPPRETQYF
.	TRBJ2-6	TRBV4-3	.	TGCGCCAGCAGCCAAGACGAGGGCCCCCTCTCTGGGGCCAACGTCCTGACTTTC	CASSQDEGPLSGANVLTF
.	TRBJ2-5	TRBV29-1	.	TGCAGCGTTGAGCAGGGGAGCCTAGCGCAAGAGACCCAGTACTTC	CSVEQGSLAQETQYF
.	TRBJ1-1	TRBV10-2	.	TGCGCCAGCACTGAGTACATCCTGGTGAACACTGAAGCTTTCTTT	CASTEYILVNTEAFF
.	TRBJ2-1	TRBV10-3	TRBD2	TGTGCCATCAGCCAGACTAGCGGGAGTAACGATGAGCAGTTCTTC	CAISQTSGSNDEQFF